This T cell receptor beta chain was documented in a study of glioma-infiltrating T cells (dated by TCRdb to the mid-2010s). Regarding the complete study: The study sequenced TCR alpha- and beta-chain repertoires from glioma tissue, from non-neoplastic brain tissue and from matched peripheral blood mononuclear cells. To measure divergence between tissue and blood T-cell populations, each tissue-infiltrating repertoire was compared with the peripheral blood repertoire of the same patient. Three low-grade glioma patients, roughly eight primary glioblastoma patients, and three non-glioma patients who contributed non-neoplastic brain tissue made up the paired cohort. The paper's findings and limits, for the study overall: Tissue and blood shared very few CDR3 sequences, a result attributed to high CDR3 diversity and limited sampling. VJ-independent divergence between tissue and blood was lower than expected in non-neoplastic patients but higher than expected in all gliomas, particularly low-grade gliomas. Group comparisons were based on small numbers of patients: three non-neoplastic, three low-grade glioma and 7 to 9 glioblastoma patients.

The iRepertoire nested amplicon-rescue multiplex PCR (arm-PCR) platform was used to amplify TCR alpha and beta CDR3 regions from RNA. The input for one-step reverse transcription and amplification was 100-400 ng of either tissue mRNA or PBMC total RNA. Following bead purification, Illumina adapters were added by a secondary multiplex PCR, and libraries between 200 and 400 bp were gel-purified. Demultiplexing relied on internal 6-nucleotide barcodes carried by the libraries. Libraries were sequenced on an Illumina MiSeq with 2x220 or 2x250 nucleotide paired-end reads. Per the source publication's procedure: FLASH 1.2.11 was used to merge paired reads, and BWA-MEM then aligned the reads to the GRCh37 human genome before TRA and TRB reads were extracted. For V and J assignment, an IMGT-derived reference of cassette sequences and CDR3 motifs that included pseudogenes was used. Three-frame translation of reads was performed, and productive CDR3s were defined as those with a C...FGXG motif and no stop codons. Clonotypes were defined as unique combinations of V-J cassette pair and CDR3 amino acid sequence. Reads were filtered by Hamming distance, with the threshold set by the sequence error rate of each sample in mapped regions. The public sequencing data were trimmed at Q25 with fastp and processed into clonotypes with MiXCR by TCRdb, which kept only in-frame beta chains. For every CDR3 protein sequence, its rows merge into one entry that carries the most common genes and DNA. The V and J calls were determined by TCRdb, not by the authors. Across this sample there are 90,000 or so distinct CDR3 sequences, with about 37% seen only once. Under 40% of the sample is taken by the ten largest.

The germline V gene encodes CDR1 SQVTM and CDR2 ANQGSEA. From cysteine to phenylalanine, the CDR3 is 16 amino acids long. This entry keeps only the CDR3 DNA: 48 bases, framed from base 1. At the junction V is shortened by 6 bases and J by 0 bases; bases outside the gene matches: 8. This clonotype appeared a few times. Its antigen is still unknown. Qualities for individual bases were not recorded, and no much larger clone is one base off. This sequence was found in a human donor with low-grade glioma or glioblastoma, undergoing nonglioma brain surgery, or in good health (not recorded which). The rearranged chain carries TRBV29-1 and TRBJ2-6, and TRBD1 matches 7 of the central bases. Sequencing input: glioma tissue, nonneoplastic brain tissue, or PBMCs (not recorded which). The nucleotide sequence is TGCAGCGTGGCCGGGACAGCGTTCTCTGGGGCCAACGTCCTGACTTTC. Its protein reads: CSVAGTAFSGANVLTF.